These T cell receptor beta chains were read from a single sample in a study of control samples from healthy donors and cancer patients. Clones were read by immunoSEQ multiplex PCR, and TCRdb kept only the in-frame ones, dropping some. Of more than 110,000 clones listed, 70% to 90% are singletons. Sequencing was performed on blood. Every receptor here comes from a woman aged 30 to 39 in good health. The CDR3 runs from the conserved cysteine through the conserved F or W. The order of the fields is clone size, V gene, D gene, J gene, CDR3 DNA, CDR3 protein. The D gene is left open where the match is weak. A clone size is listed for some rows: how often the clone was seen (once, few, many), or a class if it is expanded.

-	TRBV28	-	TRBJ1-1	TGTGCCAGCAGTTCGACGGTGAACACTGAAGCTTTCTTT	CASSSTVNTEAFF
-	TRBV6-5	-	TRBJ2-5	TGTGCCAGCAGTACTCGGGAGACCCAGTACTTC	CASSTRETQYF
-	TRBV28	-	TRBJ1-2	TGTGCAACGGGACAACTCTATGGCTACACCTTC	CATGQLYGYTF
-	TRBV7-6	-	TRBJ2-5	TGTGCCAGCAGCTGGAGCTCCGGCCAAGAGACCCAGTACTTC	CASSWSSGQETQYF
-	TRBV7-2	-	TRBJ2-3	TGTGCCAGCAGCTTAGGGTTTTTGGGTGATACGCAGTATTTT	CASSLGFLGDTQYF
-	TRBV11-2	TRBD2	TRBJ2-3	TGTGCCAGCAGCCTCCATACGGGGGGTCAGGGAGGAGATACGCAGTATTTT	CASSLHTGGQGGDTQYF
-	TRBV5-6	TRBD2	TRBJ2-7	TGTGCCAGCACCCTACGTCCGCCAATAGCGGGAACCTCCTACGAGCAGTACTTC	CASTLRPPIAGTSYEQYF
-	TRBV29-1	-	TRBJ2-7	TGCAGCGTTGTAGAGGGTAAATACGAGCAGTACTTC	CSVVEGKYEQYF
-	TRBV28	-	TRBJ1-2	TGTGCCAGCAGTTTAAGAGGGTATGGCTACACCTTC	CASSLRGYGYTF
-	TRBV18	-	TRBJ2-5	TGTGCCAGCTCACCTGCCCCTCAGGAGACCCAGTACTTC	CASSPAPQETQYF
-	TRBV7-2	TRBD2	TRBJ2-3	TGTGCCAGCAGCTTAGCAGTAGTTAGCGGGAGGGCGGGTACGCAGTATTTT	CASSLAVVSGRAGTQYF
-	TRBV7-9	-	TRBJ1-1	TGTGCCAGCAGCTTAATGCGGCTAGGAGACACTGAAGCTTTCTTT	CASSLMRLGDTEAFF
-	TRBV24-1	TRBD2	TRBJ2-1	TGTGCCACCAGTGATCCTGGACTAGCGGGAGGTCGCAGTGGTGAGCAGTTCTTC	CATSDPGLAGGRSGEQFF
-	TRBV18	-	TRBJ2-2	TGTGCCAGCTCAGAACAACCGGGGAACACCGGGGAGCTGTTTTTT	CASSEQPGNTGELFF
-	TRBV25-1	-	TRBJ2-3	TGTGCCAGCAGTGAATACTCCGGACTGAGCACAGATACGCAGTATTTT	CASSEYSGLSTDTQYF
-	TRBV5-1	-	TRBJ2-1	TGCGCCAGCAGCCCCCGGACAGGAGGGCACAATGAGCAGTTCTTC	CASSPRTGGHNEQFF
-	TRBV25-1	-	TRBJ1-4	TGTGCCAGCAGTGAGACCACGGGTGTAACGTCCAGAAAACTGTTTTTT	CASSETTGVTSRKLFF
-	TRBV5-8	-	TRBJ1-2	TGTGCCAGCAGCTTGGCCGCAGGAGAAGGCTACACCTTC	CASSLAAGEGYTF
-	TRBV5-6	-	TRBJ2-3	TGTGCCAGCCTCCTTGCTAGCACAGATACGCAGTATTTT	CASLLASTDTQYF
-	TRBV19	TRBD2	TRBJ2-2	TGTGCCAGTAGCCGCGAACCCAAGGGACTAGCGGGAGATTGGACCGGGGAGCTGTTTTTT	CASSREPKGLAGDWTGELFF
once	TRBV6-5	-	TRBJ1-1	TGTGCCAGCAGTTACAGCCAGAACACTGAAGCTTTCTTT	CASSYSQNTEAFF
-	TRBV3-1/TRBV3-2	-	TRBJ1-1	TGTGCCAGCAGCCTCGCTGGGGGTGGCACTGAAGCTTTCTTT	CASSLAGGGTEAFF
-	TRBV19	TRBD1	TRBJ1-2	TGTGCCAGTAGTACGTCCCGGGACAGGGGTATCTATGGCTACACCTTC	CASSTSRDRGIYGYTF
-	TRBV5-1	TRBD1	TRBJ1-1	TGCGCCAGCAGCTTGGCAGGGGGCTTCACTGAAGCTTTCTTT	CASSLAGGFTEAFF
-	TRBV24-1	TRBD2	TRBJ2-5	TGTGCCACCAGTGACTCGACTAGCGGGGATGGAGAGACCCAGTACTTC	CATSDSTSGDGETQYF
many	TRBV9	TRBD1	TRBJ2-7	TGTGCCAGCAGCGAGAGGGACAGGGGCGAGCAGTACTTC	CASSERDRGEQYF
-	TRBV10-1	TRBD2	TRBJ2-1	TGCGCCAGCAGCGCCGGGACTAGCGGGAGCAATGAGCAGTTCTTC	CASSAGTSGSNEQFF
-	TRBV16	TRBD1	TRBJ1-3	TGTGCCAGCAGCCAAGGACAGGGCTCTGGAAACACCATATATTTT	CASSQGQGSGNTIYF
-	TRBV6-5	TRBD2	TRBJ2-1	TGTGCCAGCTACCGGCGGGGGAGCTCCTACAATGAGCAGTTCTTC	CASYRRGSSYNEQFF
-	TRBV6-5	-	TRBJ2-3	TGTGCCAGCAGTAAACTCGGGGGCGGAGATACGCAGTATTTT	CASSKLGGGDTQYF
-	TRBV11-2	TRBD1	TRBJ2-5	TGTGCCAGCAGCGAAGACAGGGTCGGGGAGACCCAGTACTTC	CASSEDRVGETQYF
-	TRBV5-8	-	TRBJ2-5	TGTGCCAGCAGCTCCCAAGGGCCTAGTTGGCTGGCGCAAGAGACCCAGTACTTC	CASSSQGPSWLAQETQYF
-	TRBV6-1	-	TRBJ1-2	TGTGCCAGCAGTGACAGGACAAGCTATGGCTACACCTTC	CASSDRTSYGYTF
-	TRBV9	-	TRBJ2-7	TGTGCCAGCAGCGTAGATGACGGGGAGCAGTACTTC	CASSVDDGEQYF
-	TRBV27	TRBD2	TRBJ2-7	TGTGCCAGCAGTTTCTCCAGCGGGAGCTACGAGCAGTACTTC	CASSFSSGSYEQYF
-	TRBV18	-	TRBJ1-1	TGTGCCAGCTCACTGAGGGGAGCAGGGTACATGAACACTGAAGCTTTCTTT	CASSLRGAGYMNTEAFF